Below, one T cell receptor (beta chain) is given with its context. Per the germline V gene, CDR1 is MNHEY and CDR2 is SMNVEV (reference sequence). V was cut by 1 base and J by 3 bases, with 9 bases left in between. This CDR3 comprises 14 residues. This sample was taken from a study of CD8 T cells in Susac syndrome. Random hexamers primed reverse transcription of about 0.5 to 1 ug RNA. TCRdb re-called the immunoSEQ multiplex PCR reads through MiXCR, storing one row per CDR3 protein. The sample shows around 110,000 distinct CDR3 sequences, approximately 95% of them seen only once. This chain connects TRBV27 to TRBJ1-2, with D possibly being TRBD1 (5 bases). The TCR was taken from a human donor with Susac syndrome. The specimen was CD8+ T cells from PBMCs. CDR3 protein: CASSLLGGDYGYTF. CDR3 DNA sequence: TGTGCCAGCAGTTTATTGGGGGGGGACTATGGCTACACCTTC.